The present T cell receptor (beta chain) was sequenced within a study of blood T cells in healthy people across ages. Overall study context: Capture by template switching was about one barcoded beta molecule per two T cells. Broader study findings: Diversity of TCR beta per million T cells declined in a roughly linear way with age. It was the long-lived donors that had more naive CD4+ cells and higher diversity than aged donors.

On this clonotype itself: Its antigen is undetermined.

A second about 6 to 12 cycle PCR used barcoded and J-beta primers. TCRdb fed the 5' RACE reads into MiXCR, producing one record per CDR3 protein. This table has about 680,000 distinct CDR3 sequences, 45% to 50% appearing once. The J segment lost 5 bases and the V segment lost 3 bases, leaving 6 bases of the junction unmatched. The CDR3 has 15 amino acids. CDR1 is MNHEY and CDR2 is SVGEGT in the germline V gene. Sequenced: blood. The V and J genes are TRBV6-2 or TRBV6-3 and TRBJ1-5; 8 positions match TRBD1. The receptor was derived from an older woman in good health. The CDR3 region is CASSYLGQGDQPQHF. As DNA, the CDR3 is TGTGCCAGCAGTTATCTTGGACAGGGAGATCAGCCCCAGCATTTT.